The rows below give T cell receptor beta chains drawn from one sample of a study of blood T cell repertoires in COVID-19. Clones were read by immunoSEQ multiplex PCR, and TCRdb kept only the in-frame ones, dropping some. In the table there are around 220,000 clones, around 88% of which are singletons. Material for sequencing was peripheral blood. These TCRs come from a man between 18 and 29 years old with active or convalescent COVID-19. CDR3s include the opening cysteine and the closing phenylalanine or tryptophan. D genes are given only for firm matches.

D gene	V gene	J gene	CDR3 DNA	CDR3 protein
TRBD1	TRBV7-2	TRBJ2-7	TGTGCCAGCAGGGGACAGGGTTTCTACGAGCAGTACTTC	CASRGQGFYEQYF
-	TRBV29-1	TRBJ1-1	TGCAGCGTTGGTGGCGGGCAAAACACTGAAGCTTTCTTT	CSVGGGQNTEAFF
TRBD1	TRBV19	TRBJ1-4	TGTGCCAGTAGTAATACCGGGACAGTAAATGAAAAACTGTTTTTT	CASSNTGTVNEKLFF
TRBD1	TRBV18	TRBJ1-1	TGTGCCAGCTCACGGGATACAGGGGCTTTAGGCACTGAAGCTTTCTTT	CASSRDTGALGTEAFF
TRBD1	TRBV3-1/TRBV3-2	TRBJ2-7	TGTGCCAGCAGCCGACAGGGAAGCTCCTACGAGCAGTACTTC	CASSRQGSSYEQYF
-	TRBV4-2	TRBJ2-1	TGTGCCAGCAGCCAATTTAGTGAGCGGGACAATGAGCAGTTCTTC	CASSQFSERDNEQFF
TRBD1	TRBV5-4	TRBJ2-5	TGTGCCAGCAGCCTCGGACAGGGGGGGTACCAAGAGACCCAGTACTTC	CASSLGQGGYQETQYF
-	TRBV18	TRBJ1-4	TGTGCCAGCTCATTAGCTGGCCAGAACGGAAAACTGTTTTTT	CASSLAGQNGKLFF
-	TRBV5-4	TRBJ2-5	TGTGCCAGCAGCTCGCAGGCCAGAAAAGAAGAGACCCAGTACTTC	CASSSQARKEETQYF
TRBD1	TRBV4-1	TRBJ1-4	TGCGCCAGCAGCCAAGATTGGCAGGGGGCATTGAATGAAAAACTGTTTTTT	CASSQDWQGALNEKLFF
-	TRBV19	TRBJ2-3	TGTGCCAGTAGTCCAATATTAGCGTCAACTAGCACAGATACGCAGTATTTT	CASSPILASTSTDTQYF
-	TRBV9	TRBJ2-2	TGTGCCAGCAGCGTAGGGCCGAGGTTCACCGGGGAGCTGTTTTTT	CASSVGPRFTGELFF
TRBD1	TRBV10-3	TRBJ1-1	TGTGCCATCAGTCCAACAGGGGGGAACACTGAAGCTTTCTTT	CAISPTGGNTEAFF